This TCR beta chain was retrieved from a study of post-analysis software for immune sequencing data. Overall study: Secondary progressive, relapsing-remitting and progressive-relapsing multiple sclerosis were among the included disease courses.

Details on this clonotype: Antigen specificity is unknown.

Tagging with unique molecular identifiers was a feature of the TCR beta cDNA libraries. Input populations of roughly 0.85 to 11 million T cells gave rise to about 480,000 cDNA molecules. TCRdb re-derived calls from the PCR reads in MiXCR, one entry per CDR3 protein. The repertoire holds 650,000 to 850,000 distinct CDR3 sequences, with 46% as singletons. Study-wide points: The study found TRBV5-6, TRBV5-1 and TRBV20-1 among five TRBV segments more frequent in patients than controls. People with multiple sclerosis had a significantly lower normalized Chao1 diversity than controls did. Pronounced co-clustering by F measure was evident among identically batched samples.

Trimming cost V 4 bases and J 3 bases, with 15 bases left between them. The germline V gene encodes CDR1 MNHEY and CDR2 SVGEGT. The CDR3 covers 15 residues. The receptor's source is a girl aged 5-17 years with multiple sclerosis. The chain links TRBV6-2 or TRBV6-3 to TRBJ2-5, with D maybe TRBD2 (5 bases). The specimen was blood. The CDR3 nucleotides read TGTGCCAGCAGTTCCCCACTAGATAATGAAGAGACCCAGTACTTC. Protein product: CASSSPLDNEETQYF.